The 23 T cell receptor beta chains presented below share a single source sample, sequenced in a study of blood T cell repertoires in COVID-19. Assay: immunoSEQ multiplex PCR; the TCRdb copy retains only in-frame clones and omits some. The table shows about 13,000 clones, with roughly 90% occurring only once. Sequenced material: peripheral blood. These TCRs come from a human donor with active COVID-19. The donor label of this sample is uncertain.

This clone was picked up one time. The chain recombines TRBV19 with TRBJ2-7, with 7 bases lining up with TRBD2. Germline V gene sequence: CDR1 LNHDA, CDR2 SQIVND (reference sequence). The CDR3 is 16 amino acids. J lost 4 bases, V lost 3 bases, and 12 bases had no gene match. CDR3 sequence reads: CASSMTPGLGVYEQYF. CDR3 coding DNA: TGTGCCAGTAGTATGACTCCAGGACTAGGCGTATACGAGCAGTACTTC. Filled out from reference TRBV19 and TRBJ2-7, the complete variable domain reads DGGITQSPKYLFRKEGQNVTLSCEQNLNHDAMYWYRQDPGQGLRLIYYSQIVNDFQKGDIAEGYSVSREKKESFPLTVTSAQKNPTAFYLCASSMTPGLGVYEQYFGPGTRLTVT.

This chain links TRBV19 with TRBJ2-1; TRBD2 might be the D (7 bases). CDR3 length equals 14 residues. CDR1 is LNHDA, CDR2 SQIVND, per germline (reference sequence). With 6 bases removed from V and 6 bases from J, the gap between germline ends came to 15 bases. The CDR3 DNA reads TGTGCCAGTAGCCGTGGGGGGGCGGCCAATGAGCAGTTCTTC. It yields the protein CASSRGGAANEQFF.

This CDR3 is CASTGGGGTGYEQYF. CDR3 sequence (DNA): TGCGCCAGCACGGGAGGCGGGGGGACCGGCTACGAGCAGTACTTC. V usage is TRBV5-1 and J usage is TRBJ2-7; 8 bases align to TRBD2. Trimming removed 6 bases from V and 3 bases from J; junction bases left unmatched: 11. The germline CDR1 and CDR2 sequences are SGHRS and YFSETQ. The CDR3 loop spans 15 amino acids.

The V call is TRBV5-1, the J call TRBJ2-4; D is unresolved. V shed 3 bases and J shed 7 bases, with 14 bases lying between them. The germline CDR1 and CDR2 sequences are SGHRS and YFSETQ. The CDR3 has 14 amino acids. The CDR3: CASSSQASGNIQYF. In nucleotides, the CDR3 is TGCGCCAGCAGCTCGCAGGCGTCCGGTAACATTCAGTACTTC.

The chain combines TRBV14 with TRBJ2-1, with D perhaps matching TRBD1 or TRBD2 (7 bases each). The length of the CDR3 is 14 residues. Germline V lookup: CDR1 SGHDN, CDR2 FVKESK. Trimming removed 7 bases at V and 2 bases at J, with 12 bases between. The CDR3 spells CASTQGGAYNEQFF. The CDR3 bases are TGTGCCAGCACCCAGGGGGGGGCCTACAATGAGCAGTTCTTC.

The chain couples TRBV3-1 (or the pseudogene TRBV3-2) to TRBJ2-1, with D possibly TRBD1 on 6 matching bases. CDR3 length: 15 amino acids. Trimming took off 1 base at V and 2 bases at J, with 9 bases between the two ends. Germline values: CDR1 LGHDT, CDR2 YNNKEL (reference sequence). CDR3 sequence reads: CASSQAGHPYNEQFF. The CDR3 DNA is TGTGCCAGCAGCCAAGCGGGACACCCCTACAATGAGCAGTTCTTC.

The chain couples TRBV29-1 to TRBJ1-2; TRBD1 matches at 9 bases. V lost 4 bases to trimming and J lost 7 bases; unmatched junction nucleotides: 7. The CDR3 is made up of 13 amino acids. CDR1 is SQVTM, CDR2 ANQGSEA, per germline. This chain's CDR3 is CSVGDRVGSGYTF. In DNA form, the CDR3 reads TGCAGCGTTGGGGACAGGGTTGGGAGTGGCTACACCTTC.

The chain uses TRBV11-2 and TRBJ2-1, with 8 bases matching TRBD1. There are 16 residues in the CDR3. V gave up 2 bases and J gave up 6 bases; unmatched junction bases: 9. CDR1 SGHAT and CDR2 FQNNGV come from the germline V gene. For the CDR3, the DNA is TGTGCCAGCAGCTTATTAGGACAGGGTTTGAGCAATGAGCAGTTCTTC. It translates to CASSLLGQGLSNEQFF.

The chain employs TRBV5-1 and TRBJ2-3, with 15 bases matching TRBD2. Germline V gives CDR1 SGHRS, CDR2 YFSETQ. J lost 2 bases, V lost 1 base, and 8 bases had no gene match. The CDR3 runs 19 residues. CDR3: CASSLSGTSGGLTTDTQYF. CDR3 in DNA: TGCGCCAGCAGCTTGTCAGGGACTAGCGGGGGGTTGACCACAGATACGCAGTATTTT.

V gene TRBV4-2 combines with J gene TRBJ1-3; TRBD1 might be the D (5 bases). The V end lost 0 bases, the J end lost 1 base, and 7 bases lay between the germline ends. From germline, CDR1 is LGHNA and CDR2 YNFKEQ. This CDR3 contains 15 residues. CDR3 DNA: TGTGCCAGCAGCCAAGATAAGGGGTCTGGAAACACCATATATTTT. Its translation: CASSQDKGSGNTIYF.

Only one count was recorded for this clone. The chain uses TRBV9 and TRBJ1-6; TRBD1 agrees at 7 bases. Germline CDR1 is SGDLS and CDR2 is YYNGEE. The ends lost 0 bases at V and 9 bases at J; junction bases unmatched: 3. CDR3 size: 14 residues. The CDR3 region has the DNA TGTGCCAGCAGCGTAGCAGGGGGGATTTCACCCCTCCACTTT. The encoded protein is CASSVAGGISPLHF.

This clone showed up just a few times. This sequence joins TRBV7-9 and TRBJ1-2, with TRBD1 matching over 7 bases. This CDR3 spans 15 amino acids. Germline trimming cut 5 bases from V and 1 base from J; bases unmatched to any gene: 7. From germline, CDR1 is SEHNR and CDR2 FQNEAQ (reference sequence). The CDR3 region has the DNA TGTGCCAGCAGCCCAAGCCGGGACAGTAACTATGGCTACACCTTC. It specifies CASSPSRDSNYGYTF.

The chain couples TRBV11-3 to TRBJ2-3; tentatively, D is TRBD2 (7 bases). CDR3 length equals 15 residues. Germline values: CDR1 SGHNT, CDR2 YENEEA. V lost 5 bases to trimming and J lost 2 bases, with 14 bases between them. The DNA for the CDR3 is TGTGCCAGCAGCCTGGGGGGGCGAGACACAGATACGCAGTATTTT. As protein: CASSLGGRDTDTQYF.

This sequence joins TRBV7-9 and TRBJ2-1; 7 nucleotides agree with TRBD1. The CDR3 has 14 amino acids. V was pared by 0 bases and J by 5 bases, with 1 base of the junction left unmatched. CDR1 is SEHNR, CDR2 FQNEAQ, per germline (reference sequence). The CDR3 DNA follows: TGTGCCAGCAGCTTAGCGGGACAGCACAATGAGCAGTTCTTC. Translating gives CASSLAGQHNEQFF.

The chain links TRBV7-2 to TRBJ2-7; 8 nucleotides align to TRBD2. Looked up from germline, CDR1 is SGHTA and CDR2 is FQGNSA. V trimming: 4 bases; J trimming: 3 bases; junction bases outside the gene matches: 11. The CDR3 consists of 16 residues. The CDR3: CASSSGGRGGLYEQYF. In DNA, the CDR3 is TGTGCCAGCAGCTCCGGAGGACGGGGGGGCCTCTACGAGCAGTACTTC.

The chain has TRBV7-6 and TRBJ2-5, with 9 bases that match TRBD1. Germline CDR1 reads SGHVS; CDR2 reads FNYEAQ. The CDR3 has 18 amino acids. V lost 1 base, J lost 5 bases, and 14 bases stayed unmatched. CDR3 nucleotide sequence: TGTGCCAGCAGCTTAGGTCCGGGCACAGGGGGCGCGTACGAGACCCAGTACTTC. It translates to CASSLGPGTGGAYETQYF. Combining the CDR3 with reference TRBV7-6 and TRBJ2-5 gives the whole variable domain GAGVSQSPRYKVTKRGQDVALRCDPISGHVSLYWYRQALGQGPEFLTYFNYEAQQDKSGLPNDRFSAERPEGSISTLTIQRTEQRDSAMYRCASSLGPGTGGAYETQYFGPGTRLLVL.

The CDR3 DNA reads TGTGCCAGCAGTCCCCTGACAGGCTACACTGAAGCTTTCTTT. Translating gives CASSPLTGYTEAFF. The rearrangement links TRBV27 to TRBJ1-1; tentatively, D is TRBD1 (6 bases). The CDR3 loop spans 14 amino acids. V shed 5 bases and J shed 3 bases, with 13 bases lying between them. From germline, CDR1 is MNHEY and CDR2 SMNVEV (reference sequence).

This clone was counted only a few times. This sequence joins TRBV3-1 (or the pseudogene TRBV3-2) and TRBJ1-2, with a tentative D call TRBD1 (5 bases). Between the trimmed V and J ends, which lost 0 bases and 0 bases, there was a span of 17 bases. Germline values: CDR1 LGHDT, CDR2 YNNKEL (reference sequence). This CDR3 region has 18 residues. The CDR3 is CASSQDPQGPVANYGYTF. CDR3 sequence (DNA): TGTGCCAGCAGCCAAGATCCTCAGGGCCCAGTGGCTAACTATGGCTACACCTTC.

This clone was seen once. The CDR3 here is CASSGRLRGNTIYF. CDR3 in DNA: TGTGCCAGCAGCGGGAGGCTCCGGGGAAACACCATATATTTT. This chain joins TRBV9 and TRBJ1-3, with D unclear. Trimming removed 3 bases from V and 4 bases from J, with 11 bases in between. The length of the CDR3 is 14 residues. Per the germline V gene, CDR1 is SGDLS and CDR2 is YYNGEE.

V usage is TRBV5-1 and J usage is TRBJ2-7; 8 bases fit TRBD1. Germline assignment: CDR1 SGHRS and CDR2 YFSETQ. This CDR3 spans 18 amino acids. Germline trimming cut 4 bases from V and 0 bases from J; bases unmatched to any gene: 15. CDR3 in DNA: TGCGCCAGCAGCGACGCGCCGGACAGGGTCATTAGCTCCTACGAGCAGTACTTC. Translated: CASSDAPDRVISSYEQYF.

This chain's CDR3 is CASSLRSDTGELFF. The CDR3 DNA sequence: TGCGCCAGCAGCTTGAGATCAGACACCGGGGAGCTGTTTTTT. This rearrangement joins TRBV5-1 to TRBJ2-2; D uncertain. Trimming took 1 base from V and 3 from J, leaving 7 bases between them. Germline CDR1 and CDR2: SGHRS and YFSETQ. This CDR3 has 14 amino acids.

The V gene is TRBV4-3, the J gene TRBJ1-2, with D unresolved. The germline V and J ends were trimmed by 3 bases and 0 bases, with 11 bases remaining between them. This CDR3 spans 15 amino acids. CDR1 is LGHNA, CDR2 YSLEER, per germline. This CDR3 is CASSQGGGSNYGYTF. CDR3 nucleotide sequence: TGCGCCAGCAGCCAGGGAGGCGGTTCTAACTATGGCTACACCTTC.

The gene calls are TRBV19 and TRBJ1-2; D gene uncertain. CDR1 is LNHDA and CDR2 is SQIVND in the germline V gene (reference sequence). Trimming removed 4 bases from V and 4 bases from J, with 10 bases in between. The CDR3 spans 13 residues. The DNA of the CDR3 is TGTGCCAGTAGTAGCGACAAAACCTATGGCTACACCTTC. Translated: CASSSDKTYGYTF.